This T cell receptor (beta chain) stems from a study of early T cells in non-severe SARS-CoV-2 infection. This clonotype was seen only a few times. This could be a read error, since a much larger clone is one nucleotide away. Each CDR3 protein gets one entry after TCRdb re-called the 5' RACE reads with MiXCR. The sample shows 100,000 or so distinct CDR3 sequences, over 15% of them seen only once. The receptor was derived from an adult who was a healthcare worker with PCR-confirmed SARS-CoV-2 infection or an uninfected control (not recorded which). Material: whole blood, obtained at baseline.

The DNA of the CDR3 is TGTGCCCGGAGTGGCCCTAGCGGCTACAATGAGCAGTTCTTC. Amino acid sequence: CARSGPSGYNEQFF. The chain has TRBV30 and TRBJ2-1; 7 bases align to TRBD2. The germline V gene encodes CDR1 GTSNPN and CDR2 SVGIG (reference sequence). The CDR3 runs 14 residues.